This TCR beta chain was documented in a study of blood T cell repertoires in COVID-19. Individuals drawn from 24 US areas were about 18 to 89 years old. Assay: immunoSEQ multiplex PCR; the TCRdb copy retains only in-frame clones and omits some. The sample gives fewer than 400,000 clones, around nine tenths of which show up once; about 4.2% is in the top ten. The TCR was taken from a woman in her twenties or thirties who had been exposed to COVID-19. The sequencing input was PBMCs or T cells enriched from blood (not recorded which).

In DNA form, the CDR3 reads TGTGCCAGCAGTGAAGGTCCCGTTGAGGGCTACACCTTC. Protein sequence: CASSEGPVEGYTF. The chain recombines TRBV2 with TRBJ1-2, with D hard to call. Trimming shortened V by 1 base and J by 8 bases, and 11 bases separated the two germline ends. The CDR3 is made up of 13 amino acids. Germline lookup yields CDR1 SNHLY and CDR2 FYNNEI. Full variable domain (missing parts from reference TRBV2 and TRBJ1-2): EPEVTQTPSHQVTQMGQEVILRCVPISNHLYFYWYRQILGQKVEFLVSFYNNEISEKSEIFDDQFSVERPDGSNFTLKIRSTKLEDSAMYFCASSEGPVEGYTFGSGTRLTVV.